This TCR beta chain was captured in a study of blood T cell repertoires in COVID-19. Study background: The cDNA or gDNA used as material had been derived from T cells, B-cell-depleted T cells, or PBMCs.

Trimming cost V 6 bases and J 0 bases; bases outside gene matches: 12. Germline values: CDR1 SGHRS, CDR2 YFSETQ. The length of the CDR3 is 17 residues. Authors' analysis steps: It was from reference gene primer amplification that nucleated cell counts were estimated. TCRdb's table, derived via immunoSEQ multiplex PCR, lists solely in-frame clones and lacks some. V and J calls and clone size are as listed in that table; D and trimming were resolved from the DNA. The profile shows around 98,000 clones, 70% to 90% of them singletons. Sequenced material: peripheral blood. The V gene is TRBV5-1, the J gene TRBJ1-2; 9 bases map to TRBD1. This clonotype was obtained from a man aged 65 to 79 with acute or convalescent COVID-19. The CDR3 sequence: CASKVGDRVLPNYGYTF. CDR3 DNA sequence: TGCGCCAGCAAAGTTGGGGACAGGGTTCTACCTAACTATGGCTACACCTTC. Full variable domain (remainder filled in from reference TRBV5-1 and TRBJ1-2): KAGVTQTPRYLIKTRGQQVTLSCSPISGHRSVSWYQQTPGQGLQFLFEYFSETQRNKGNFPGRFSGRQFSNSRSEMNVSTLELGDSALYLCASKVGDRVLPNYGYTFGSGTRLTVV.